The 12 T cell receptor beta chains given below trace back to one sample, sequenced in a study of T cells in women clearing cervical HPV infection. Data came from immunoSEQ multiplex PCR; TCRdb stores just in-frame clones and leaves some out. Its table lists under 45,000 clones. The sequenced sample was blood buffy coat. These receptor sequences come from a woman between 18 and 69 years old with a cervical HPV16 infection that either progressed to CIN3+ or cleared (not recorded which).

As regards this clone: The CDR3 extends 3 residues past the end of the read, so its final part is completed from the germline J gene. The chain employs TRBV5-1 and TRBJ1-6; no definite D call. The V end was cut by 2 bases, the J end by 6 bases, with 9 bases between. This CDR3 contains 14 residues. Germline CDR1 reads SGHRS; CDR2 reads YFSETQ. The CDR3 reads CASSLGKGNSPLHF. The CDR3 DNA, read in part, is TGCGCCAGCAGCTTAGGAAAGGGTAATTCACCC.

With regard to this clone: The sequenced fragment ends 3 residues before the CDR3 boundary, so the rest is inferred from the germline J gene. The gene calls are TRBV18 and TRBJ1-1; 7 bases match TRBD1. The length of the CDR3 is 16 residues. J lost 1 base, V lost 0 bases, and 5 bases had no gene match. Per germline, CDR1 KGHSH and CDR2 LQKENI. CDR3 DNA, as far as it was read: TGTGCCAGCTCACCACCTATGACAGGGTCGAACACTGAA. This encodes CASSPPMTGSNTE. The entire CDR3 protein is CASSPPMTGSNTEAFF.

As to this clone: The CDR3 goes on 3 residues after the read ends, and that part is filled in from the germline J gene. The J gene is TRBJ2-6, the V gene TRBV30; D gene uncertain. This CDR3 comprises 12 residues. CDR1 GTSNPN and CDR2 SVGIG come from the germline V gene (reference sequence). Trimming removed 0 bases at V and 9 bases at J, with 6 bases between. The sequenced CDR3 bases are TGTGCCTGGAGTGTACAAGGCAACGTC. Amino acid sequence: CAWSVQGNV. Given in full, the CDR3 is CAWSVQGNVLTF.

A remark on this clone: The read comes to an end 3 residues before the CDR3 does, leaving the germline J gene to fill in the end. Other DNA sequences in the same sample also yield this CDR3. The chain couples TRBV13 to TRBJ2-5, with a tentative D call TRBD1 (6 bases). The CDR3 extends over 14 amino acids. Germline-derived CDR1 and CDR2 are PRHDT and FYEKMQ (reference sequence). V lost 2 bases to trimming and J lost 1 base, with 8 bases between them. CDR3 region: CASSLRTVQETQYF. The CDR3 DNA, read in part, is TGTGCCAGCAGCTTAAGGACAGTCCAAGAGACC. Full variable domain (missing parts from reference TRBV13 and TRBJ2-5): AAGVIQSPRHLIKEKRETATLKCYPIPRHDTVYWYQQGPGQDPQFLISFYEKMQSDKGSIPDRFSAQQFSDYHSELNMSSLELGDSALYFCASSLRTVQETQYFGPGTRLLVL.

About this clone itself: The read halts 3 residues ahead of the CDR3 end, with the missing end drawn from the germline J gene. The chain links TRBV6-2 or TRBV6-3 to TRBJ1-1; D gene uncertain. The CDR3 has 13 amino acids. CDR1 is MNHEY, CDR2 SVGEGT, per germline. Trimming removed 7 bases at V and 6 bases at J, with 15 bases between. Incomplete CDR3 DNA: TGTGCCAGCACCCTTACCGGGGTCCCTGAA. Its translation: CASTLTGVPE. The whole CDR3 protein reads CASTLTGVPEAFF.

A word on this clone: Coverage ceases 3 residues before the CDR3 finishes, and the germline J gene fills in the end. The chain links TRBV12-3 or TRBV12-4 to TRBJ2-5, with TRBD2 matching over 11 bases. CDR3 length: 15 amino acids. V trimming: 2 bases; J trimming: 5 bases; junction bases outside the gene matches: 4. The CDR3 bases that were read are TGTGCCAGCAGTTTAACTAGCGGGAGAGGCGAGACC. Its translation is CASSLTSGRGET. From start to end, the CDR3 is CASSLTSGRGETQYF.

A remark on this clone: The CDR3 end is not reached by the read, which stops 3 residues before it; the germline J gene fills it in. The chain links TRBV19 to TRBJ1-2; 9 bases align to TRBD1. The germline V gene encodes CDR1 LNHDA and CDR2 SQIVND (reference sequence). V shed 5 bases and J 4 bases; nucleotides not matched to a gene: 8. The CDR3 length is 15 residues. CDR3 in amino acids: CASSSPGQGFYGYTF. The part of the CDR3 DNA that was read is TGTGCCAGTAGTTCGCCGGGACAGGGATTCTATGGC. Looking up the rest from reference TRBV19 and TRBJ1-2 gives the full variable domain: DGGITQSPKYLFRKEGQNVTLSCEQNLNHDAMYWYRQDPGQGLRLIYYSQIVNDFQKGDIAEGYSVSREKKESFPLTVTSAQKNPTAFYLCASSSPGQGFYGYTFGSGTRLTVV.

The CDR3 reads CASGQGAYEQYF. The sequenced part of the CDR3 DNA is TGTGCCAGCGGACAGGGGGCGTACGAG. This chain uses TRBV2 with TRBJ2-7; 11 bases align to TRBD1. The read finishes 3 residues shy of the CDR3 end, and the germline J gene is used to complete it. The CDR3 contains 12 residues. Trimming took 8 bases from V and 4 from J; bases not matched to a gene: 1. CDR1 is SNHLY and CDR2 is FYNNEI in the germline V gene.

Note on this clone: Coverage ceases 3 residues before the CDR3 finishes, and the germline J gene fills in the end. The chain uses TRBV28 and TRBJ2-7; 9 positions agree with TRBD1. Trimming cost V 11 bases and J 4 bases; bases outside gene matches: 3. In germline, CDR1 is MDHEN, CDR2 SYDVKM. The length of the CDR3 is 11 residues. CDR3 sequence reads: CAVQGAYEQYF. CDR3 DNA (partial): TGTGCCGTACAGGGGGCTTACGAG. The full variable domain, completed using reference TRBV28 and TRBJ2-7, is DVKVTQSSRYLVKRTGEKVFLECVQDMDHENMFWYRQDPGLGLRLIYFSYDVKMKEKGDIPEGYSVSREKKERFSLILESASTNQTSMYLCAVQGAYEQYFGPGTRLTVT.

Regarding this clone: The CDR3 end lies 3 residues beyond the end of the read and is filled in from the germline J gene. The V gene is TRBV18, the J gene TRBJ1-1; no firm D call. This CDR3 has 12 residues. Germline V gene sequence: CDR1 KGHSH, CDR2 LQKENI. The sequenced part of the CDR3 DNA is TGTGCCAGCTCACCCAACCGGGGAGAA. Residues: CASSPNRGE. The whole CDR3 protein is CASSPNRGEAFF.

About this clone itself: The CDR3 end is not reached by the read, which stops 3 residues before it; the germline J gene fills it in. The chain couples TRBV15 to TRBJ1-2, with 9 bases matching TRBD1. This CDR3 comprises 15 residues. Germline values: CDR1 LNHNV, CDR2 YYDKDF (reference sequence). The V and J ends lost 3 bases and 4 bases, in that order; junction bases with no gene match: 6. The CDR3 loop reads CATSSHRGRGYGYTF. The CDR3 DNA, read in part, is TGTGCCACCAGCAGTCACAGGGGGCGCGGCTATGGC.

As to this clone: The CDR3 goes on 3 residues after the read ends, and that part is filled in from the germline J gene. The chain has TRBV7-3 and TRBJ2-5; 13 bases fit TRBD2. Germline loops: CDR1 SGHTA, CDR2 FQGTGA. The CDR3 sequence is 14 residues long. The trim removed 5 bases at V and 4 bases at J, leaving 1 base unmatched. The CDR3 spells CASSRTSGRETQYF. Partial CDR3 DNA: TGTGCCAGCAGCCGGACTAGCGGGAGAGAGACC.